A selection of T cell receptor beta chains follows, all from one sample in a study of early stage breast cancer tumors. Here immunoSEQ multiplex PCR was the method, and the copy in TCRdb shows in-frame clones only, minus some. The repertoire holds 25,000 to 30,000 clones, with around 70% as singletons. Sample: blood. The receptors shown here come from a person in their fifties with breast cancer. Each CDR3 is given with its conserved first and last residue. Fields, in order: D gene, CDR3 length, J gene, clone size, V gene, CDR3 DNA, CDR3 protein. The D gene is left open where the match is weak. Some rows have no size entry. The others give once, few or many, or a class for an expanded clone.

d_gene: TRBD2; len: 14; j_gene: TRBJ2-1; abundance: few; v_gene: TRBV19; CDR3nt: TGTGCCAGTAGTATAGGGGGACTAGCGGGGCCACAGTTCTTC; CDR3aa: CASSIGGLAGPQFF
d_gene: .; len: 16; j_gene: TRBJ2-1; abundance: .; v_gene: TRBV7-2; CDR3nt: TGTGCCAGCAGCTTAGCCCCTAGCGCCTCGCGTGGTGAGCAGTTCTTC; CDR3aa: CASSLAPSASRGEQFF
d_gene: .; len: 13; j_gene: TRBJ2-2; abundance: .; v_gene: TRBV18; CDR3nt: TGTGCCAGCTCACCAACCCCCACCGGGGAGCTGTTTTTT; CDR3aa: CASSPTPTGELFF
d_gene: TRBD2; len: 15; j_gene: TRBJ2-3; abundance: .; v_gene: TRBV30; CDR3nt: TGTGCCTGGAGTGTAGCTAGCGGATACACAGATACGCAGTATTTT; CDR3aa: CAWSVASGYTDTQYF
d_gene: .; len: 15; j_gene: TRBJ2-2; abundance: .; v_gene: TRBV7-7; CDR3nt: TGTGCTAGCAGCTTAAACCGGGAGAGGGCCGGGGAGCTGTTTTTT; CDR3aa: CASSLNRERAGELFF
d_gene: .; len: 12; j_gene: TRBJ1-2; abundance: .; v_gene: TRBV30; CDR3nt: TGTGCCTGGCAGGGGATTAACTATGGCTACACCTTC; CDR3aa: CAWQGINYGYTF
d_gene: .; len: 14; j_gene: TRBJ2-3; abundance: .; v_gene: TRBV7-9; CDR3nt: TGTGCCAGCAGCTTAGCTAGCGGTCATGGAACGCAGTATTTT; CDR3aa: CASSLASGHGTQYF
d_gene: TRBD2; len: 17; j_gene: TRBJ2-2; abundance: .; v_gene: TRBV7-3; CDR3nt: TGTGCCAGCAGCTCAAACCCTAGCGGTGCGAGGACCGGGGAGCTGTTTTTT; CDR3aa: CASSSNPSGARTGELFF
d_gene: TRBD1; len: 15; j_gene: TRBJ1-5; abundance: .; v_gene: TRBV5-8; CDR3nt: TGTGCCAGCAGCTCCGGGACAGGGGACTATGAGCCCCAGCATTTT; CDR3aa: CASSSGTGDYEPQHF
d_gene: .; len: 13; j_gene: TRBJ2-3; abundance: .; v_gene: TRBV6-1; CDR3nt: TGTGCCAGCATCTACCTTGGGGCCGGTACGCAGTATTTT; CDR3aa: CASIYLGAGTQYF